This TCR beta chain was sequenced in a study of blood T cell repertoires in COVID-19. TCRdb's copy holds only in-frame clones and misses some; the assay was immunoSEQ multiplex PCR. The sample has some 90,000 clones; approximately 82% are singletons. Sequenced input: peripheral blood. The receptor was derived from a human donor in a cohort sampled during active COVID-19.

Written as DNA, the CDR3 is TGTGCCAGCAGCTTAGCAGGGGGCGATTCACCCCTCCACTTT. Its protein product is CASSLAGGDSPLHF. The rearrangement uses TRBV7-2 and TRBJ1-6, with TRBD1 identical over 7 bases. With V trimmed by 0 bases and J by 8 bases, 1 base remained unmatched. The V gene's germline CDR1 is SGHTA and CDR2 FQGNSA. This CDR3 spans 14 amino acids. The whole variable domain, filled in from reference TRBV7-2 and TRBJ1-6, reads GAGVSQSPSNKVTEKGKDVELRCDPISGHTALYWYRQSLGQGLEFLIYFQGNSAPDKSGLPSDRFSAERTGGSVSTLTIQRTQQEDSAVYLCASSLAGGDSPLHFGNGTRLTVT.